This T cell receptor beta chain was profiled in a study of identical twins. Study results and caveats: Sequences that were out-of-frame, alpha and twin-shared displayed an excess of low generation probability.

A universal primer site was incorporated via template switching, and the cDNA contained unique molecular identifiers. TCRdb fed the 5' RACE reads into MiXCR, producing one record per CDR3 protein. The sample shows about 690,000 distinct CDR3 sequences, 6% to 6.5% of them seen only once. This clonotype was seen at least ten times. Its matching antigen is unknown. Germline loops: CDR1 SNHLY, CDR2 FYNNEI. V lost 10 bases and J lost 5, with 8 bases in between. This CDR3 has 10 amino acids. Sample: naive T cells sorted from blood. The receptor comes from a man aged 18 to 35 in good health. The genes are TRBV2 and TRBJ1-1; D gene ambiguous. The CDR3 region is CATLRTEAFF. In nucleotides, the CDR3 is TGTGCCACCCTGCGGACTGAAGCTTTCTTT.